This T cell receptor (beta chain) originates from a study of naive and memory T cell subsets. Alpha and beta constant region primers primed reverse transcription for blood and skin samples. TCRdb used MiXCR to reprocess the 5' RACE reads, holding one entry per CDR3 protein. The data contain over 25,000 distinct CDR3 sequences, around a quarter of them seen just once; the ten biggest clones take up less than 2%. Whole blood, roughly 2.4 ml, came from adult healthy volunteers. The sample holds many counts of this clonotype. Germline assignment: CDR1 SEHNR and CDR2 FQNEAQ (reference sequence). There are 12 residues in the CDR3. V was cut by 5 bases and J by 1 base, with 5 bases left in between.

The J gene is TRBJ1-2, the V gene TRBV7-9; the D is unclear. The TCR sequence derives from a female donor in good health. The CDR3 region has the DNA TGTGCCAGCAGCGGCGTTAACTATGGCTACACCTTC. Its protein product is CASSGVNYGYTF. Full variable domain (missing parts from reference TRBV7-9 and TRBJ1-2): DTGVSQNPRHKITKRGQNVTFRCDPISEHNRLYWYRQTLGQGPEFLTYFQNEAQLEKSRLLSDRFSAERPKGSFSTLEIQRTEQGDSAMYLCASSGVNYGYTFGSGTRLTVV.